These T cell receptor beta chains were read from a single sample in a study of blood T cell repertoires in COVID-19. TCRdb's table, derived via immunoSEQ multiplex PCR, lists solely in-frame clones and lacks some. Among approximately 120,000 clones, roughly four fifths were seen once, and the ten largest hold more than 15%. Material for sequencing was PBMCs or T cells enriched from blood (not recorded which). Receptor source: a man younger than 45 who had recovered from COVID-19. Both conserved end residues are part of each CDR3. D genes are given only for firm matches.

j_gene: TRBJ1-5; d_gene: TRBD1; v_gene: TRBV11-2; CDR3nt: TGTGCCAGCAGCAGCTCGCGGACAGGGCAGGATCAGCCCCAGCATTTT; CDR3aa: CASSSSRTGQDQPQHF
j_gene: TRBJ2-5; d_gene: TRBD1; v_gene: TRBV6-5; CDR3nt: TGTGCCAGCAGTTACGACTACAGGGGATCCCAGTACTTC; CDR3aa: CASSYDYRGSQYF
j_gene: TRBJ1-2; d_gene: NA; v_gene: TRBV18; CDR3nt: TGTGCCAGCTCACCTAACCGAGGCGGCTATGGCTACACCTTC; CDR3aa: CASSPNRGGYGYTF
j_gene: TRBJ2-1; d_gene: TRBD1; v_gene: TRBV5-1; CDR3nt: TGCGCCAGCAGCTTGGCGACAGGGTCTAGCAATGAGCAGTTCTTC; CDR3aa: CASSLATGSSNEQFF
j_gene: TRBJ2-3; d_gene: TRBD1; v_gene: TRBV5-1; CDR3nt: TGCGCCAGCAGCGTAAGACAGGGCAGCACAGATACGCAGTATTTT; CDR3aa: CASSVRQGSTDTQYF
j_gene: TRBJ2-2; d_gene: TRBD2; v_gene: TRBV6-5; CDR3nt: TGTGCCAGCAGTTACTCTAGCGGGAGCACTGGCGGGGAGCTGTTTTTT; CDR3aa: CASSYSSGSTGGELFF
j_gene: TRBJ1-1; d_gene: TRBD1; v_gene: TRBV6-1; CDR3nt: TGTGCCAGCAGTGAGGCCAGGGGGCCTGAAGCTTTCTTT; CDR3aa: CASSEARGPEAFF
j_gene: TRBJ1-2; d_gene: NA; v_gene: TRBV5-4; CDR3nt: TGTGCCAGCAGCTTGGGCGGCCCAACAAACTATGGCTACACCTTC; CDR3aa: CASSLGGPTNYGYTF
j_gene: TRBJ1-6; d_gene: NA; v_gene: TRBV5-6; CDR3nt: TGTGCCAGCAGCTTGGTTTCCGAAAGGCGGGATTCACCCCTCCACTTT; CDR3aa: CASSLVSERRDSPLHF
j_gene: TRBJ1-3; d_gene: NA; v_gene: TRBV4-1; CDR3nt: TGCGCCAGCAGCCAAGAAAGTGGAACAGTTAGCTCTGGAAACACCATATATTTT; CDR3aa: CASSQESGTVSSGNTIYF
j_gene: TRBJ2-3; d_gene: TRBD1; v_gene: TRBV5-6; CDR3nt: TGTGCCAGCAGCTGGGACAGGGCCGATACGCAGTATTTT; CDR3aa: CASSWDRADTQYF
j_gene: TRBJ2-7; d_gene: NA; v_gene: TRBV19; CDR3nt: TGTGCCAGTAGTATAACCACCTCCTCGGGACTTTACACCTACGAGCAGTACTTC; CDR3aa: CASSITTSSGLYTYEQYF
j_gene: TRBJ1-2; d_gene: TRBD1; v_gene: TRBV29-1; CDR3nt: TGCAGCGTTGATCTCCGGACAGGGATAAACTATGGCTACACCTTC; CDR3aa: CSVDLRTGINYGYTF
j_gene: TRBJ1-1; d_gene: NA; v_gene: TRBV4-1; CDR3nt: TGCGCCAGCAAGCTCGACATAAACTTGAACACTGAAGCTTTCTTT; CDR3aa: CASKLDINLNTEAFF
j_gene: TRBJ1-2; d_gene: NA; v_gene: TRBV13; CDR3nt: TGTGCCAGCAGCTTAGGCCGGTATGTCTATGGCTACACCTTC; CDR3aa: CASSLGRYVYGYTF
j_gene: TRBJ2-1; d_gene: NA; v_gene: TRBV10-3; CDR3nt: TGTGCCATCAGCATTATAGGAGCGGACTCCTACAATGAGCAGTTCTTC; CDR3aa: CAISIIGADSYNEQFF